Shown below are 25 T cell receptor beta chains from a single sample sequenced in a study of T cell repertoires in cytomegalovirus infection. One entry per CDR3 protein, called by TCRdb with MiXCR from the reads. The sample has 680,000 or so distinct CDR3 sequences, around 31% seen once; the top ten hold around a sixth. These receptors are not linked to any known antigen. The source was cultured PBMCs, collected from culture after CMV antigen stimulation. Every receptor here comes from a human donor in good health (CMV status not recorded). Some clones in this sample may be carry-over from other donors' samples.

The V call is TRBV19, the J call TRBJ2-1, with a tentative D call TRBD2 (5 bases). Deletions cut 7 bases from V and 2 bases from J, with 12 bases between. Germline CDR1 and CDR2: LNHDA and SQIVND (reference sequence). CDR3 length: 14 amino acids. CDR3 nucleotide sequence: TGTGCCAGTATGAAGGACTCGACCTACAATGAGCAGTTCTTC. Translation gives CASMKDSTYNEQFF.

The CDR3 coding sequence is TGCAGTGCTAGAGATCGTTGGGACCTTAATTCACCCCTCCACTTT. It yields the protein CSARDRWDLNSPLHF. The genes are TRBV20-1 and TRBJ1-6, with TRBD1 as a possible D gene (5 bases). V gave up 0 bases and J gave up 6 bases, with 12 bases separating them. The CDR3 covers 15 residues. From germline, CDR1 is DFQATT and CDR2 SNEGSKA (reference sequence).

V and J are TRBV15 and TRBJ2-1, with 14 bases lining up with TRBD2. With 4 bases clipped from V and 6 bases from J, the junction kept 8 bases outside the gene matches. The CDR3 has 17 residues. CDR1 is LNHNV, CDR2 YYDKDF, per germline (reference sequence). This chain's CDR3 is CATSINFGTSGSNEQFF. The CDR3 DNA is TGTGCCACCAGCATAAACTTTGGGACTAGCGGGAGCAATGAGCAGTTCTTC.

The chain recombines TRBV7-9 with TRBJ2-3; weak D call: TRBD2 (5 bases). V lost 4 bases to trimming and J lost 5 bases, with 16 bases between them. CDR3 length: 15 amino acids. Germline CDR1 and CDR2: SEHNR and FQNEAQ (reference sequence). CDR3 amino acids: CASSSPSSGVDTQYF. The CDR3 DNA reads TGTGCCAGCAGCTCACCCTCCTCCGGGGTAGATACGCAGTATTTT.

The chain recombines TRBV27 with TRBJ2-1; possibly TRBD1 for D (6 bases). Germline loops: CDR1 MNHEY, CDR2 SMNVEV (reference sequence). V was pared by 2 bases and J by 6 bases, with 11 bases between. This CDR3 spans 14 amino acids. The chain's CDR3 is CASSLTGTINEQFF. The DNA of the CDR3 is TGTGCCAGCAGTTTAACAGGGACGATCAATGAGCAGTTCTTC.

This chain connects TRBV27 to TRBJ1-5; D ambiguous. V was trimmed by 6 bases and J by 1 base, leaving 19 bases between them. The germline CDR1 and CDR2 sequences are MNHEY and SMNVEV (reference sequence). CDR3 length: 17 amino acids. This CDR3 reads CASRPTYGRVSNQPQHF. CDR3 DNA: TGTGCCAGCAGACCCACATACGGACGGGTAAGCAATCAGCCCCAGCATTTT.

The chain uses TRBV7-8 and TRBJ2-1; D may be TRBD1 (5 bases). The germline V gene encodes CDR1 SGHVS and CDR2 FQNEAQ. The CDR3 runs to 15 residues. V was clipped by 1 base and J by 5 bases, with 12 bases between them. This CDR3 reads CASSLGRVNHNEQFF. DNA of the CDR3: TGTGCCAGCAGCTTAGGCAGGGTGAACCACAATGAGCAGTTCTTC.

This clonotype has just a few counts. The rearrangement joins TRBV7-6 to TRBJ2-7, with D hard to call. Germline CDR1 is SGHVS and CDR2 is FNYEAQ. This CDR3 contains 15 residues. Trimming took off 0 bases at V and 0 bases at J, with 9 bases between the two ends. The DNA for the CDR3 is TGTGCCAGCAGCTTAGCGTTTGGAAGCTCCTACGAGCAGTACTTC. Encoded protein: CASSLAFGSSYEQYF.

Comments on this clonotype: A much larger clone differs by one base, so this may be a read error. The chain carries TRBV7-2 and TRBJ2-3, with D unresolved. V was clipped by 4 bases and J by 9 bases, with 14 bases between them. This CDR3 spans 13 amino acids. Germline loops: CDR1 SGHTA, CDR2 FQGNSA. The CDR3 spells CASSSRLEETQYF. The CDR3 DNA follows: TGTGCCAGCAGCTCCCGTCTCGAAGAAACGCAGTATTTT.

This clonotype was seen a handful of times. CDR3 DNA: TGTGCCAGCAGTTTATCCCAGTACTATGGCTACACCTTC. It encodes CASSLSQYYGYTF. The chain employs TRBV27 and TRBJ1-2, with D unclear. The CDR3 has 13 residues. CDR1 is MNHEY and CDR2 is SMNVEV in the germline V gene (reference sequence). V shed 0 bases and J shed 3 bases, with 5 bases lying between them.

The chain links TRBV5-4 to TRBJ2-1; the match to TRBD1 covers 7 bases. The CDR3 sequence is 17 residues long. Germline CDR1 reads SGHNT; CDR2 reads YYREEE (reference sequence). Trimming removed 1 base from V and 4 bases from J; junction bases left unmatched: 11. The CDR3 reads CASSLMTTGLGYNEQFF. The CDR3 bases are TGTGCCAGCAGCTTGATGACGACAGGGTTGGGTTACAATGAGCAGTTCTTC.

This clonotype was recorded only once. V gene TRBV11-2 combines with J gene TRBJ2-5; 8 bases are shared with TRBD1. Germline V lookup: CDR1 SGHAT, CDR2 FQNNGV. The CDR3 covers 15 residues. V shed 3 bases and J 7 bases; nucleotides not matched to a gene: 10. The CDR3 here is CASSFGASTGGTQYF. The DNA of the CDR3 is TGTGCCAGCAGCTTTGGGGCCAGCACAGGGGGGACCCAGTACTTC. The whole variable domain, filled in from reference TRBV11-2 and TRBJ2-5, reads EAGVAQSPRYKIIEKRQSVAFWCNPISGHATLYWYQQILGQGPKLLIQFQNNGVVDDSQLPKDRFSAERLKGVDSTLKIQPAKLEDSAVYLCASSFGASTGGTQYFGPGTRLLVL.

This clonotype was detected a few times. The V gene is TRBV20-1, the J gene TRBJ2-7; no firm D call. Trimming cost V 6 bases and J 6 bases, with 12 bases left between them. The CDR3 has 11 residues. The V gene's germline CDR1 is DFQATT and CDR2 SNEGSKA (reference sequence). The CDR3 nucleotides read TGCAGTGCCCTCGCAGGAGTCGAGCAGTACTTC. Its translation: CSALAGVEQYF.

The chain has TRBV6-5 and TRBJ2-7, with no clear D. Germline CDR1 is MNHEY and CDR2 is SVGAGI. The CDR3 runs 9 residues. The V end lost 11 bases, the J end lost 7 bases, and 9 bases lay between the germline ends. The CDR3 region is CAGRREQYF. The CDR3 nucleotides are TGTGCCGGCCGAAGGGAGCAGTACTTC.

The chain carries TRBV10-2 and TRBJ2-7; 9 nucleotides match TRBD1. V was clipped by 2 bases and J by 9 bases; unmatched bases: 11. Germline-derived CDR1 and CDR2 are WSHSY and SAAADI. The CDR3 is made up of 15 amino acids. The CDR3 reads CASSEPGQGMTGQYF. CDR3 nucleotides: TGCGCCAGCAGTGAGCCGGGACAGGGTATGACCGGGCAGTACTTC.

Remarks on this clonotype: A junction boundary mismatches the germline segment, possibly from a read error. This chain joins TRBV6-1 and TRBJ2-7, with D perhaps TRBD1 or TRBD2 (5 bases each). Germline values: CDR1 MNHNS, CDR2 SASEGT. The CDR3 consists of 14 residues. CDR3 residues: CTSTPPWGYYEQYF. The CDR3 bases are TGTACCAGCACCCCGCCGTGGGGGTACTACGAGCAGTACTTC.

This clonotype was counted only a few times. The V gene is TRBV7-9, the J gene TRBJ2-3; D possibly corresponds to TRBD2 (5 bases). This CDR3 is 14 amino acids long. CDR1 is SEHNR, CDR2 FQNEAQ, per germline (reference sequence). With 8 bases removed from V and 0 bases from J, the gap between germline ends came to 12 bases. This CDR3 reads CASVSGLSTDTQYF. The CDR3 bases are TGTGCCAGCGTATCTGGACTCAGCACAGATACGCAGTATTTT.

The V call is TRBV12-3 or TRBV12-4, the J call TRBJ2-1; D remains unclear. The CDR3 extends over 14 amino acids. V was cut by 4 bases and J by 0 bases, with 7 bases left in between. The DNA for the CDR3 is TGTGCCAGCAGTTCCCATGGCTCCTACAATGAGCAGTTCTTC. This translates into CASSSHGSYNEQFF.

This clonotype was seen a few times. This rearrangement joins TRBV27 to TRBJ2-7, with 8 bases fitting TRBD1. Losses at the gene ends were 1 base for V and 1 base for J; bases not matched to a gene: 3. Germline V lookup: CDR1 MNHEY, CDR2 SMNVEV (reference sequence). The CDR3 covers 15 residues. CDR3 sequence (DNA): TGTGCCAGCAGTTTATTTCAGGGGGCTTCCTACGAGCAGTACTTC. This encodes CASSLFQGASYEQYF.

The chain carries TRBV7-2 and TRBJ2-1; D is undetermined. There are 13 residues in the CDR3. Trimming took off 6 bases at V and 2 bases at J, with 8 bases between the two ends. Germline V gene data show CDR1 as SGHTA and CDR2 as FQGNSA. The CDR3 nucleotides are TGTGCCAGCAGGACCTCCACCTACAATGAGCAGTTCTTC. Amino acids: CASRTSTYNEQFF.

This clonotype came up once. This rearrangement joins TRBV7-9 to TRBJ1-3, with D perhaps TRBD1 (5 bases). Germline CDR1 and CDR2: SEHNR and FQNEAQ (reference sequence). V was cut by 6 bases and J by 0 bases, with 12 bases left in between. The CDR3 extends over 15 amino acids. CDR3 bases: TGTGCCAGCAGGCCCCAGGGATTCTCTGGAAACACCATATATTTT. Protein sequence: CASRPQGFSGNTIYF. The full variable domain, with the rest looked up from reference TRBV7-9 and TRBJ1-3, is DTGVSQNPRHKITKRGQNVTFRCDPISEHNRLYWYRQTLGQGPEFLTYFQNEAQLEKSRLLSDRFSAERPKGSFSTLEIQRTEQGDSAMYLCASRPQGFSGNTIYFGEGSWLTVV.

The chain combines TRBV7-2 with TRBJ2-7; D is perhaps TRBD1 (6 bases). The CDR3 has 14 amino acids. The germline CDR1 and CDR2 sequences are SGHTA and FQGNSA. The V end lost 5 bases, the J end lost 3 bases, and 14 bases lay between the germline ends. Here the CDR3 DNA reads TGTGCCAGCAGCGCCCGGACAGAAAGCTACGAGCAGTACTTC. It yields the protein CASSARTESYEQYF. Combining the CDR3 with reference TRBV7-2 and TRBJ2-7 gives the whole variable domain GAGVSQSPSNKVTEKGKDVELRCDPISGHTALYWYRQSLGQGLEFLIYFQGNSAPDKSGLPSDRFSAERTGGSVSTLTIQRTQQEDSAVYLCASSARTESYEQYFGPGTRLTVT.

This clonotype was found a few times. The chain couples TRBV11-2 to TRBJ1-1; tentative D call: TRBD1 (6 bases). The CDR3 runs 15 residues. Trimming removed 7 bases at V and 1 base at J, with 16 bases between. Germline V gene data show CDR1 as SGHAT and CDR2 as FQNNGV. Here the CDR3 DNA reads TGTGCCAGCACCCCGCGGAGGGGGGGGAACACTGAAGCTTTCTTT. Translating it yields CASTPRRGGNTEAFF.

This chain joins TRBV7-2 and TRBJ2-1, with TRBD1 as a possible D gene (5 bases). CDR3 length: 14 residues. Trimming removed 3 bases at V and 9 bases at J, with 15 bases between. Germline V CDR1 and CDR2: SGHTA, FQGNSA. CDR3 region: CASSLIGVDGEQFF. The CDR3 bases are TGTGCCAGCAGCTTGATAGGGGTCGACGGTGAGCAGTTCTTC.

The chain has TRBV18 and TRBJ2-2, with a weak D call TRBD2 (5 bases). Germline V gives CDR1 KGHSH, CDR2 LQKENI. The CDR3 length is 16 residues. Trimming took off 0 bases at V and 0 bases at J, with 8 bases between the two ends. CDR3 in amino acids: CASSPPPGTNTGELFF. CDR3 nucleotide sequence: TGTGCCAGCTCACCACCGCCGGGGACGAACACCGGGGAGCTGTTTTTT.